The present T cell receptor beta chain was sequenced within a study of identifying expanded T cells in peripheral blood. Clones were sequenced by immunoSEQ multiplex PCR, and TCRdb holds only the in-frame ones, with some missing. The table has 55,000 to 75,000 clones, 87% seen once. J gave up 4 bases and V 0 bases, and 1 base lay outside the gene matches. This CDR3 has 14 amino acids. Germline V gene lookup returns CDR1 LGHNA and CDR2 YSLEER. The chain carries TRBV4-3 and TRBJ2-5; 8 positions match TRBD1. This receptor was obtained from a person between 18 and 70 years old in good health. Sequenced material: blood. CDR3 in DNA: TGCGCCAGCAGCCAAGATACAGGGGGAGAGACCCAGTACTTC. This encodes CASSQDTGGETQYF.